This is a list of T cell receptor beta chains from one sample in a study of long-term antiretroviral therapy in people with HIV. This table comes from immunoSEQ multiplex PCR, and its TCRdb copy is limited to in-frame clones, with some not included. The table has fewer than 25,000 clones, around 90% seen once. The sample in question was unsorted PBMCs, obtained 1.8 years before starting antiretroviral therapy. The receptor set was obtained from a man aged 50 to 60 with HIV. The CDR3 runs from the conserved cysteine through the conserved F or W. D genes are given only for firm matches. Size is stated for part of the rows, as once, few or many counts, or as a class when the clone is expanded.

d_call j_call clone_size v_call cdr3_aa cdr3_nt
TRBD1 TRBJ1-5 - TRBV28 CASSLGGQGGNQPQHF TGTGCCAGCAGTTTAGGAGGACAGGGCGGCAATCAGCCCCAGCATTTT
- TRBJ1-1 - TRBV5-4 CASSPPRDNLRTEAFF TGTGCCAGCAGCCCCCCCCGGGACAATCTGAGAACTGAAGCTTTCTTT
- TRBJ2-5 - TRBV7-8 CASSLDTGQETQYF TGTGCCAGCAGCTTAGATACGGGGCAGGAGACCCAGTACTTC
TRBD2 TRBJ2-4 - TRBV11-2 CASSSWTSGQLAKNIQYF TGTGCCAGCAGCTCCTGGACTAGCGGGCAATTAGCCAAAAACATTCAGTACTTC
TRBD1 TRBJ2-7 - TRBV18 CASSPGTGVGYEQYF TGTGCCAGCTCACCCGGGACAGGGGTGGGTTACGAGCAGTACTTC
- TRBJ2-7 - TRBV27 CASSFQGPRGEQYF TGTGCCAGCAGTTTTCAGGGTCCCAGGGGCGAGCAGTACTTC
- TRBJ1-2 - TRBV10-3 CAISVGSDPWNYGYTF TGTGCCATCAGTGTGGGGTCAGACCCGTGGAACTATGGCTACACCTTC
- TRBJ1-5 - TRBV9 CASSPDAGYQPQHF TGTGCCAGCAGCCCCGACGCAGGGTACCAGCCCCAGCATTTT
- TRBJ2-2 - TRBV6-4 CASSEGPHTGELFF TGTGCCAGCAGTGAAGGGCCCCATACCGGGGAGCTGTTTTTT
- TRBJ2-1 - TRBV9 CASSAGGSYNEQFF TGTGCCAGCAGCGCGGGGGGCTCATACAATGAGCAGTTCTTC
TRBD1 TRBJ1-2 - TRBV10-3 CAISGGGVLGGYTF TGTGCCATCAGTGGAGGGGGCGTCTTGGGGGGCTACACCTTC
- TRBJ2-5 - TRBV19 CASSILGATRETQYF TGTGCCAGTAGTATTCTGGGAGCGACCCGCGAGACCCAGTACTTC
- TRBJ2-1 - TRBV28 CASSLSMAGNEQFF TGTGCCAGCAGTTTATCGATGGCAGGCAATGAGCAGTTCTTC
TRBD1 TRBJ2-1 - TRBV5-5 CASSRTADRGNEQFF TGTGCCAGCAGCCGCACCGCGGACAGGGGGAATGAGCAGTTCTTC
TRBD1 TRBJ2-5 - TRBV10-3 CAINTGAGETQYF TGTGCCATCAATACAGGGGCGGGAGAGACCCAGTACTTC
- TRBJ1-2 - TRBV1 CTSSRAKAPGATNYGYTF TGCACCAGCAGCCGAGCCAAGGCCCCGGGAGCAACTAACTATGGCTACACCTTC
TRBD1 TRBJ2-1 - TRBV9 CASSVSQGNEQFF TGTGCCAGCAGCGTATCACAGGGGAATGAGCAGTTCTTC
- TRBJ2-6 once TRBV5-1 CASSLEVVGTGANVLTF TGCGCCAGCAGCTTGGAGGTGGTAGGGACTGGGGCCAACGTCCTGACTTTC
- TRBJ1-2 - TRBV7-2 CASSQIHAAYGYTF TGTGCCAGCAGCCAAATACATGCGGCGTATGGCTACACCTTC
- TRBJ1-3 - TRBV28 CAIKSPGSSGNTIYF TGTGCCATCAAGTCCCCCGGAAGCTCTGGAAACACCATATATTTT
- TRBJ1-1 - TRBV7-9 CASSPPRGPNTEAFF TGTGCCAGCAGCCCCCCCCGGGGACCAAACACTGAAGCTTTCTTT
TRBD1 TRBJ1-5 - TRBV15 CATSLGQHNQPQHF TGTGCCACCAGCCTGGGACAGCACAATCAGCCCCAGCATTTT
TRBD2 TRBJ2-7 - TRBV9 CASSGAGRGYEQYF TGTGCCAGCAGCGGGGCCGGGAGGGGCTACGAGCAGTACTTC
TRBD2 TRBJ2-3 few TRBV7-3 CASSFSGGNTDTQYF TGTGCCAGCAGCTTTAGCGGGGGGAACACAGATACGCAGTATTTT
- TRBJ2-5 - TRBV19 CATKHGARTTWETQYF TGTGCCACCAAACATGGGGCCCGGACCACGTGGGAGACCCAGTACTTC
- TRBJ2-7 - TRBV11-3 CASSTTTTEEQYF TGTGCCAGCAGCACAACCACCACGGAGGAGCAGTACTTC
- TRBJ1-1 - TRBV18 CASSPLQGWDTEAFF TGTGCCAGCTCACCCCTACAGGGCTGGGACACTGAAGCTTTCTTT
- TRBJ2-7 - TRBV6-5 CASSYGVGRDLPELF TGTGCCAGCAGTTATGGGGTTGGGCGGGACCTACCCGAGCTCTTC
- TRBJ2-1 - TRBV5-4 CASSLSSTSSYNEQFF TGTGCCAGCAGCTTGAGCTCCACGAGCTCCTACAATGAGCAGTTCTTC
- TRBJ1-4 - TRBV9 CASSVEGATNEKLFF TGTGCCAGCAGCGTAGAGGGGGCAACTAATGAAAAACTGTTTTTT
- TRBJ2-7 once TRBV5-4 CASSLGGHNSYEQYF TGTGCCAGCAGCTTGGGGGGACATAACTCCTACGAGCAGTACTTC
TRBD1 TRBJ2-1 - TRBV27 CASSWTGTGWNEQFF TGTGCCAGCAGTTGGACCGGGACAGGGTGGAATGAGCAGTTCTTC
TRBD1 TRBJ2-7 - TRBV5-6 CASSRGTGRDEQYF TGTGCCAGCAGTAGAGGGACAGGGCGGGACGAGCAGTACTTC
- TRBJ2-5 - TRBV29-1 CSVHRISGQETQYF TGCAGCGTCCATCGGATCAGCGGCCAAGAGACCCAGTACTTC
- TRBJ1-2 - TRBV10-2 CASSEMALRGYTF TGCGCCAGCAGTGAGATGGCCTTACGGGGCTACACCTTC
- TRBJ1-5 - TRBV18 CASSPPSGSQPQHF TGTGCCAGCTCACCACCGTCGGGAAGTCAGCCCCAGCATTTT
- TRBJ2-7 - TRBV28 CASSLLGPYEQYF TGTGCCAGCAGTCTCCTCGGACCGTACGAGCAGTACTTC